These 27 T cell receptor beta chains share one sample of origin, sequenced in a study of cytomegalovirus exposure and HLA in healthy donors. A multiplex PCR was run with 60 Vbeta primers and 13 Jbeta primers. TCRdb's copy holds only in-frame clones and misses some; the assay was immunoSEQ multiplex PCR. The table records about 92,000 clones, 77% of them present only once. The sample taken for sequencing was PBMCs. The receptors were gathered from a man in his fifties in good health and CMV-seropositive.

V and J are TRBV11-3 and TRBJ2-3; tentative D call: TRBD1 (6 bases). Looked up from germline, CDR1 is SGHNT and CDR2 is YENEEA. The CDR3 length is 14 residues. V was pared by 3 bases and J by 2 bases, with 9 bases between. CDR3 DNA sequence: TGTGCCAGCAGCTTCTCAGGGGCCACAGATACGCAGTATTTT. It yields the protein CASSFSGATDTQYF.

As to this clone: The junction and the germline gene differ at one end; a read error may be behind it. The rearrangement links TRBV14 to TRBJ2-3, with D unclear. Germline V gene sequence: CDR1 SGHDN, CDR2 FVKESK. The CDR3 contains 11 residues. The CDR3 loop is CASSQEIVLNF. CDR3 nucleotide sequence: TGTGCCAGCAGCCAAGAAATAGTCCTAAATTTT.

Of note for this clone: A read error may account for a junction end that differs from germline. This chain uses TRBV14 with TRBJ1-6; the match to TRBD1 covers 9 bases. This CDR3 comprises 14 residues. Germline V lookup: CDR1 SGHDN, CDR2 FVKESK. The CDR3 DNA is TGTGCCAGCAGCCAGGGACAGGGTAATTCACCCCTCAACTTT. Translated, it gives CASSQGQGNSPLNF.

The chain uses TRBV30 and TRBJ2-7, with D perhaps matching TRBD2 (5 bases). Germline loops: CDR1 GTSNPN, CDR2 SVGIG (reference sequence). V lost 2 bases and J lost 7, with 15 bases in between. The CDR3 covers 13 residues. CDR3: CAWSSSGPGEQYF. The DNA of the CDR3 is TGTGCCTGGAGTTCCTCGGGCCCGGGGGAGCAGTACTTC.

The V call is TRBV27, the J call TRBJ2-7; weak D call: TRBD2 (5 bases). The V end was cut by 8 bases, the J end by 0 bases, with 11 bases between. The CDR3 spans 13 residues. Germline-derived CDR1 and CDR2 are MNHEY and SMNVEV (reference sequence). This CDR3 reads CASSGVASYEQYF. In DNA form, the CDR3 reads TGTGCCAGCTCCGGGGTGGCCTCCTACGAGCAGTACTTC.

The chain is built from TRBV28 and TRBJ1-1, with D perhaps TRBD1 (6 bases). The V and J ends lost 6 bases and 4 bases respectively, with 18 bases between them. Germline CDR1 is MDHEN and CDR2 is SYDVKM. The CDR3 length is 15 residues. The CDR3 protein is CASRTGTSYGTEAFF. The CDR3 coding sequence is TGTGCCAGCAGAACCGGGACAAGTTATGGCACTGAAGCTTTCTTT.

The chain is built from TRBV6-4 and TRBJ2-3; the match to TRBD1 covers 8 bases. With 2 bases clipped from V and 4 bases from J, the junction kept 5 bases outside the gene matches. The CDR3 loop spans 15 amino acids. The V gene's germline CDR1 is MRHNA and CDR2 SNTAGT. This chain's CDR3 is CASSDLAGGADTQYF. The DNA for the CDR3 is TGTGCCAGCAGTGACCTGGCAGGGGGCGCAGATACGCAGTATTTT.

On this clone: In the same sample, other DNA sequences code for this CDR3. The chain uses TRBV7-9 and TRBJ2-7, with D tentatively TRBD1 (6 bases). The CDR3 sequence is 17 residues long. Trimming stripped 2 bases from V and 0 bases from J, with 17 bases between. Germline CDR1 is SEHNR and CDR2 is FQNEAQ (reference sequence). CDR3 region: CASSLSRDNGFSYEQYF. The CDR3, as DNA: TGTGCCAGCAGCTTAAGCCGGGACAATGGGTTCTCCTACGAGCAGTACTTC.

The chain joins TRBV5-5 to TRBJ1-2; possible D gene TRBD1, 5 bases. V gave up 3 bases and J gave up 4 bases, with 13 bases separating them. From germline, CDR1 is SGHKS and CDR2 YYEKEE (reference sequence). The CDR3 length is 14 residues. The CDR3 sequence is CASSYESGGYGYTF. For the CDR3, the DNA is TGTGCCAGCAGCTACGAGTCCGGGGGCTATGGCTACACCTTC.

The V call is TRBV5-1, the J call TRBJ2-3, with D uncertain. V gave up 4 bases and J gave up 0 bases, with 15 bases separating them. Germline V gene sequence: CDR1 SGHRS, CDR2 YFSETQ. CDR3 length equals 16 residues. Here the CDR3 reads CASSQRQIPSTDTQYF. DNA of the CDR3: TGCGCCAGCAGCCAAAGACAAATCCCTAGCACAGATACGCAGTATTTT.

This chain connects TRBV5-4 to TRBJ2-5, with 7 nucleotides matching TRBD1. There are 14 residues in the CDR3. Germline loops: CDR1 SGHNT, CDR2 YYREEE (reference sequence). The V segment lost 4 bases and the J segment 5 bases; nucleotides outside the gene matches: 8. The CDR3 reads CASSPKGQSETQYF. In DNA form, the CDR3 reads TGTGCCAGCAGCCCAAAGGGACAGAGCGAGACCCAGTACTTC.

This chain links TRBV27 with TRBJ2-3; D possibly corresponds to TRBD1 (6 bases). V shed 10 bases and J shed 0 bases, with 20 bases lying between them. Germline-derived CDR1 and CDR2 are MNHEY and SMNVEV (reference sequence). CDR3 length: 16 amino acids. The CDR3 is CATRRTAFASTDTQYF. The CDR3 nucleotides are TGTGCCACCCGCCGGACAGCGTTTGCTAGCACAGATACGCAGTATTTT.

The chain links TRBV19 to TRBJ1-5; 9 positions match TRBD1. The germline V gene has CDR1 LNHDA and CDR2 SQIVND (reference sequence). The V segment lost 5 bases and the J segment 7 bases; nucleotides outside the gene matches: 12. The CDR3 is made up of 16 amino acids. The CDR3 region has the DNA TGTGCCAGTAGTCCAGCGTGGGGACAGGGAGGCCAGCCCCAGCATTTT. Translation gives CASSPAWGQGGQPQHF.

This clone was counted between two and nine times. This chain links TRBV14 with TRBJ2-2; D might be TRBD1 (5 bases). The germline V gene has CDR1 SGHDN and CDR2 FVKESK. CDR3 length: 14 amino acids. Trimming removed 0 bases from V and 6 bases from J, with 8 bases in between. The CDR3: CASSQDLQAGELFF. The CDR3 DNA sequence: TGTGCCAGCAGCCAAGATCTACAGGCCGGGGAGCTGTTTTTT.

The rearrangement links TRBV2 to TRBJ2-1, with D possibly TRBD2 on 6 matching bases. The V gene lost 4 bases and the J gene lost 15 bases, with 13 bases spanning the gap. This CDR3 has 11 amino acids. CDR1 and CDR2 from the germline V gene are SNHLY and FYNNEI. CDR3 in amino acids: CASSGGRAGFF. The CDR3 DNA sequence: TGTGCCAGCAGTGGGGGACGAGCGGGGTTCTTC.

CDR3: CASRQAQNTGELFF. In nucleotides, the CDR3 is TGTGCCAGCCGACAGGCGCAGAACACCGGGGAGCTGTTTTTT. The chain joins TRBV6-5 to TRBJ2-2; weak D call: TRBD1 (6 bases). The CDR3 loop spans 14 amino acids. Per the germline V gene, CDR1 is MNHEY and CDR2 is SVGAGI. Trimming shortened V by 8 bases and J by 1 base, and 11 bases separated the two germline ends.

The chain has TRBV5-1 and TRBJ1-4; TRBD1 aligns across 9 bases. The CDR3 spans 15 residues. V gave up 5 bases and J gave up 4 bases; unmatched junction bases: 6. Germline assignment: CDR1 SGHRS and CDR2 YFSETQ. The CDR3 spells CASRSGQGSNEKLFF. CDR3 sequence (DNA): TGCGCCAGCAGATCCGGACAGGGGAGTAATGAAAAACTGTTTTTT.

V is TRBV9 and J is TRBJ1-1; 9 bases agree with TRBD1. This CDR3 is built from 15 residues. In germline, CDR1 is SGDLS, CDR2 YYNGEE. V lost 0 bases, J lost 6 bases, and 6 bases stayed unmatched. The CDR3 sequence is CASSVGGQGLSEAFF. The CDR3 coding sequence is TGTGCCAGCAGCGTAGGGGGACAGGGTCTTTCTGAAGCTTTCTTT. The full variable domain, rest sourced from reference TRBV9 and TRBJ1-1, is DSGVTQTPKHLITATGQRVTLRCSPRSGDLSVYWYQQSLDQGLQFLIQYYNGEERAKGNILERFSAQQFPDLHSELNLSSLELGDSALYFCASSVGGQGLSEAFFGQGTRLTVV.

V usage is TRBV11-2 and J usage is TRBJ1-1; maybe TRBD1 (5 bases). With 5 bases removed from V and 6 bases from J, the gap between germline ends came to 13 bases. CDR1 and CDR2 from the germline V gene are SGHAT and FQNNGV. The CDR3 runs 13 residues. CDR3 sequence reads: CASSPQGGAEAFF. As DNA, the CDR3 is TGTGCCAGCAGCCCCCAGGGTGGGGCTGAAGCTTTCTTT.

Concerning this clone: The junction departs from germline at one end; a sequencing error may be responsible. V is TRBV7-7 and J is TRBJ1-6; D unresolved. Germline-derived CDR1 and CDR2 are SSHAT and FNYEAQ (reference sequence). The CDR3 contains 15 residues. The chain's CDR3 is CASSLDARMNSPLHF. The CDR3 DNA reads TGTGCTAGCAGCTTAGATGCCAGGATGAATTCACCCCTCCACTTT.

This chain joins TRBV6-1 and TRBJ2-7; D perhaps matches TRBD2 (5 bases). The germline V gene encodes CDR1 MNHNS and CDR2 SASEGT. This CDR3 has 13 amino acids. Trimming took off 4 bases at V and 6 bases at J, with 13 bases between the two ends. CDR3 DNA: TGTGCCAGCAGTGGCGGGCCTGGTGGCGAGCAGTACTTC. It yields the protein CASSGGPGGEQYF.

The chain employs TRBV21-1 and TRBJ2-3; the table gives TRBD2 as D, unverified against the DNA. TRBV21-1 counts as a pseudogene. The CDR3 sequence is 19 residues long. This CDR3 reads CASSKSGTSGGRFTDTQYF. The CDR3 nucleotides read TGTGCCAGCAGCAAATCTGGGACTAGCGGGGGGAGATTCACAGATACGCAGTATTTT.

This chain links TRBV5-6 with TRBJ2-2; 8 bases are shared with TRBD2. The CDR3 totals 15 residues. With V trimmed by 4 bases and J by 4 bases, 6 bases remained unmatched. Germline V gene sequence: CDR1 SGHDT, CDR2 YYEEEE. The DNA for the CDR3 is TGTGCCAGCAGCCCCGGGACTAGGTTCACCGGGGAGCTGTTTTTT. Encoded protein: CASSPGTRFTGELFF. The variable domain in full, completed from reference TRBV5-6 and TRBJ2-2, reads DAGVTQSPTHLIKTRGQQVTLRCSPKSGHDTVSWYQQALGQGPQFIFQYYEEEERQRGNFPDRFSGHQFPNYSSELNVNALLLGDSALYLCASSPGTRFTGELFFGEGSRLTVL.

Comments on this clone: Other DNA variants within this sample encode the same CDR3. This chain connects TRBV15 to TRBJ2-7; 10 positions match TRBD1. CDR1 LNHNV and CDR2 YYDKDF come from the germline V gene (reference sequence). The V gene end was trimmed by 5 bases and the J gene end by 4 bases; junction bases not matched to a gene: 5. CDR3 size: 14 residues. The CDR3 coding sequence is TGTGCCACCAGCTTCGACAGGGGGCGATACGAGCAGTACTTC. Amino acids: CATSFDRGRYEQYF.

This clone was seen at least ten times. The chain links TRBV6-1 to TRBJ2-7; 8 nucleotides agree with TRBD1. CDR1 is MNHNS, CDR2 SASEGT, per germline. The V and J ends lost 6 bases and 1 base, in that order; junction bases with no gene match: 5. The CDR3 consists of 14 residues. The CDR3 region is CASREQGDSYEQYF. The CDR3 DNA reads as TGTGCCAGCAGAGAACAGGGGGATTCCTACGAGCAGTACTTC.

The CDR3, as DNA: TGCAGCGTTGAAGGGGGACAGAGCTACGAGCAGTACTTC. Amino acids: CSVEGGQSYEQYF. This chain connects TRBV29-1 to TRBJ2-7; 7 bases are a match to TRBD1. Germline assignment: CDR1 SQVTM and CDR2 ANQGSEA. Losses at the gene ends were 1 base for V and 3 bases for J; bases not matched to a gene: 3. The CDR3 is 13 amino acids.

The chain combines TRBV7-9 with TRBJ2-3, with TRBD2 matching over 14 bases. CDR3 length: 15 amino acids. The V segment lost 3 bases and the J segment 6 bases; nucleotides outside the gene matches: 2. Germline V gives CDR1 SEHNR, CDR2 FQNEAQ (reference sequence). CDR3 sequence (DNA): TGTGCCAGCAGCTTGACTAGCGGGGGGGCGGATACGCAGTATTTT. Amino acids: CASSLTSGGADTQYF.